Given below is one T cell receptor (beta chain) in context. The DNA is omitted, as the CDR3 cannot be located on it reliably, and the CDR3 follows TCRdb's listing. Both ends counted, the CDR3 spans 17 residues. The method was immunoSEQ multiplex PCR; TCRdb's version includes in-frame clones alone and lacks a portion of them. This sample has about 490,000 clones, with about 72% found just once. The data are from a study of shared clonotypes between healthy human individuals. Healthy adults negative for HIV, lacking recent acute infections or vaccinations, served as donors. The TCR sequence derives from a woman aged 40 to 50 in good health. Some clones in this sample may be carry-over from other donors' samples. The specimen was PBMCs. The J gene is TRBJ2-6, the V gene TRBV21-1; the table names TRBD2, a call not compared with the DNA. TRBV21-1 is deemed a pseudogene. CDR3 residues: CASSKVLWGAGANVLTF.